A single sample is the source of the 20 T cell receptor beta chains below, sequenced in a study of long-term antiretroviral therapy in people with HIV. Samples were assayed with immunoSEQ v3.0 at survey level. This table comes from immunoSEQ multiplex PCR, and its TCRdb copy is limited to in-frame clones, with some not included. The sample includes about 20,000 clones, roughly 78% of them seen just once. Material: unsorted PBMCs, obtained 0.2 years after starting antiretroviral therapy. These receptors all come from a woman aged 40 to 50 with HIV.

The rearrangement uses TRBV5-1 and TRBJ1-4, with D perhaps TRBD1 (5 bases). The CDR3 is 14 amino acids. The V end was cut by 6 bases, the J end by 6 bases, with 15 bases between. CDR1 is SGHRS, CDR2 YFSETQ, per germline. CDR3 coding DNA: TGCGCCAGCACCGAGGGGACCGCGGATGAAAAACTGTTTTTT. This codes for CASTEGTADEKLFF.

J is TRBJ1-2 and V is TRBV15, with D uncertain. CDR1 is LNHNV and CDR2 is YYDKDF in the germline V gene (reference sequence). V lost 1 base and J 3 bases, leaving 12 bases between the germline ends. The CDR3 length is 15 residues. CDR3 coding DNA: TGTGCCACCAGCAGAGCGACGGACTATGACTATGGCTACACCTTC. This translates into CATSRATDYDYGYTF.

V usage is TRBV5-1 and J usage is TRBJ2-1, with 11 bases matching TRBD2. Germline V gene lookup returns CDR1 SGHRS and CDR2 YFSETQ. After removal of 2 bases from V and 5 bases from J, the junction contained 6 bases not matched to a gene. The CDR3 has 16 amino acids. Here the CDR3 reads CASSFPPGLADNEQFF. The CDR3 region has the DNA TGCGCCAGCAGCTTTCCTCCGGGACTAGCGGACAATGAGCAGTTCTTC.

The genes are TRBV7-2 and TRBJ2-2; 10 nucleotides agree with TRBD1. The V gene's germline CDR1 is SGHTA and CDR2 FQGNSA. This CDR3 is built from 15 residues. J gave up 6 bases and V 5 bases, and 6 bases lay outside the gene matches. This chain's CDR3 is CASSSRQGAAGELFF. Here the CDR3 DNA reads TGTGCCAGCAGCAGTCGACAGGGGGCGGCCGGGGAGCTGTTTTTT.

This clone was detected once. CDR3 amino acids: CASSQDWGGGTEAFF. In nucleotides, the CDR3 is TGTGCCAGCAGCCAAGATTGGGGAGGGGGCACTGAAGCTTTCTTT. V usage is TRBV4-2 and J usage is TRBJ1-1, with D maybe TRBD1 (6 bases). This CDR3 is 15 amino acids long. The germline CDR1 and CDR2 sequences are LGHNA and YNFKEQ. V lost 0 bases, J lost 4 bases, and 12 bases lay in between.

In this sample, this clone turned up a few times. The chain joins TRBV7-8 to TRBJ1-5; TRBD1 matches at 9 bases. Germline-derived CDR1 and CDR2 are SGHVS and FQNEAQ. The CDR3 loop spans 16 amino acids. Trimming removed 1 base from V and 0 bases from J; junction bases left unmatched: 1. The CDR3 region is CASSLGTGDSNQPQHF. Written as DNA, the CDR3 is TGTGCCAGCAGCTTAGGGACAGGGGATAGCAATCAGCCCCAGCATTTT.

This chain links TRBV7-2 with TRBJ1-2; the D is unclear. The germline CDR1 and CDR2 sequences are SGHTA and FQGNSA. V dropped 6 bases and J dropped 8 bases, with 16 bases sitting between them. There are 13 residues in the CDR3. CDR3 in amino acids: CASSYIHSAGYTF. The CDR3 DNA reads TGTGCCAGCAGTTACATCCATTCGGCAGGCTACACCTTC.

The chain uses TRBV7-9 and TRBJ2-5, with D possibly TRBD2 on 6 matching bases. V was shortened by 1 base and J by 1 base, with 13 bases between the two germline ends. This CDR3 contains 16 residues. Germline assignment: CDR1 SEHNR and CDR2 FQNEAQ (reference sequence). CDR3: CASSLDGGIGQETQYF. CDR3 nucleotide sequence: TGTGCCAGCAGCTTAGACGGGGGTATAGGCCAAGAGACCCAGTACTTC.

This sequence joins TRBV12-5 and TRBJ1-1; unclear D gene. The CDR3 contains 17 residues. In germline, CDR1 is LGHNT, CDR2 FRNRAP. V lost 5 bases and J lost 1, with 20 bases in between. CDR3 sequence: CASGPHLNVGRNTEAFF. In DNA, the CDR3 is TGTGCTAGTGGTCCTCACCTCAACGTGGGGAGGAACACTGAAGCTTTCTTT.

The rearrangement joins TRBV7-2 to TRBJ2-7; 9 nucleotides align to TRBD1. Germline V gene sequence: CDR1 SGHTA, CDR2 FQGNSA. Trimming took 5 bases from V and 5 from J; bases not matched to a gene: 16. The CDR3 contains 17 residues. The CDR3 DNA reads TGTGCCAGCAGCATGAAAAGGGTGGGACAGGGAAAGCACGAGCAGTACTTC. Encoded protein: CASSMKRVGQGKHEQYF.

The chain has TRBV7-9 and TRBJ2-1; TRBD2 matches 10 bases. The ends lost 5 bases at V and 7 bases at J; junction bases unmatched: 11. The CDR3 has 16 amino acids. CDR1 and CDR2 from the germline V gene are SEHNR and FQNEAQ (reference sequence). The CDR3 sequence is CASSRPLAGVGNEQFF. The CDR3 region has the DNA TGTGCCAGCAGCCGACCCCTAGCGGGAGTGGGGAATGAGCAGTTCTTC.

The CDR3 loop reads CASCEAGANVLTF. Written as DNA, the CDR3 is TGTGCCAGCTGCGAGGCTGGGGCCAACGTCCTGACTTTC. This chain connects TRBV6-5 to TRBJ2-6; D unclear. Per the germline V gene, CDR1 is MNHEY and CDR2 is SVGAGI. Between the trimmed V and J ends, which lost 8 bases and 2 bases, there was a span of 7 bases. This CDR3 is built from 13 residues.

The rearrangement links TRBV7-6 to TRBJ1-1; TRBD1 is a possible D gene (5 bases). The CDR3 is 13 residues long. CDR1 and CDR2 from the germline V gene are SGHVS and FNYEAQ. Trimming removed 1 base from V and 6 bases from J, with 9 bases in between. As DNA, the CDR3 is TGTGCCAGCAGCTTAGGGGGGGAGCCTGAAGCTTTCTTT. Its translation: CASSLGGEPEAFF.

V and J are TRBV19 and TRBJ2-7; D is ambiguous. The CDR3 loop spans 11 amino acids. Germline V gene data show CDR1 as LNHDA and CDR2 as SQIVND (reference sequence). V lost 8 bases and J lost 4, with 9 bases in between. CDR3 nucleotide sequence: TGTGCCAGTTCAAACGGTTACGAGCAGTACTTC. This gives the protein CASSNGYEQYF.

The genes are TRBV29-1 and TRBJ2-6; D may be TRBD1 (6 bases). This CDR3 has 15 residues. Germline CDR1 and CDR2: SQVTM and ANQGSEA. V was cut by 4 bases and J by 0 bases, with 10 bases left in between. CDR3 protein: CSVGVGGSGANVLTF. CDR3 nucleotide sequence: TGCAGCGTTGGTGTAGGGGGCTCTGGGGCCAACGTCCTGACTTTC.

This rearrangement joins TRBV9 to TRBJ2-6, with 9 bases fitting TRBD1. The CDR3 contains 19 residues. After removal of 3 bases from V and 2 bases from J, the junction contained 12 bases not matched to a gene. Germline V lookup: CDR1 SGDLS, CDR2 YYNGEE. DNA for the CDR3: TGTGCCAGCAGCGACTCCCGGGGACAGGGAATAACTGGGGCCAACGTCCTGACTTTC. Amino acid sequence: CASSDSRGQGITGANVLTF. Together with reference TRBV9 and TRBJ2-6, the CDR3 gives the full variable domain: DSGVTQTPKHLITATGQRVTLRCSPRSGDLSVYWYQQSLDQGLQFLIQYYNGEERAKGNILERFSAQQFPDLHSELNLSSLELGDSALYFCASSDSRGQGITGANVLTFGAGSRLTVL.

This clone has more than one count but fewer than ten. The CDR3 here is CASSLSIGFGEQYF. The CDR3 DNA sequence: TGTGCCAGCAGCTTGAGTATAGGGTTCGGCGAGCAGTACTTC. The V gene is TRBV7-9, the J gene TRBJ2-7; D ambiguous. V was clipped by 3 bases and J by 6 bases, with 15 bases between them. Germline lookup yields CDR1 SEHNR and CDR2 FQNEAQ (reference sequence). CDR3 length equals 14 residues.

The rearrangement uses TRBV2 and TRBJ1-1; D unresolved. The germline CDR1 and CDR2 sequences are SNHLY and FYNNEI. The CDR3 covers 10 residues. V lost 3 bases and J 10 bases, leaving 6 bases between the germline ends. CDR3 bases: TGTGCCAGCAGTGATGGACGAGCTTTCTTT. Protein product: CASSDGRAFF. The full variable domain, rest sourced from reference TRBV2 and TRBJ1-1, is EPEVTQTPSHQVTQMGQEVILRCVPISNHLYFYWYRQILGQKVEFLVSFYNNEISEKSEIFDDQFSVERPDGSNFTLKIRSTKLEDSAMYFCASSDGRAFFGQGTRLTVV.

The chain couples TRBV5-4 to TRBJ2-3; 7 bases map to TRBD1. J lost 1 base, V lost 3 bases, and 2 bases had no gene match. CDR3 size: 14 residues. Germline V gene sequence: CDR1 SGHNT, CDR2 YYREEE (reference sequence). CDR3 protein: CASSSGQGTDTQYF. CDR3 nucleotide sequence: TGTGCCAGCAGCTCCGGACAGGGCACAGATACGCAGTATTTT.

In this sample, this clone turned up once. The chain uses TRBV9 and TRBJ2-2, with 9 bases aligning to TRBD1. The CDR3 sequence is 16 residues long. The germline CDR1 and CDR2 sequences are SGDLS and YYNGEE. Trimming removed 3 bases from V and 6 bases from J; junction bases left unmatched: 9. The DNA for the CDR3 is TGTGCCAGCAGCGGCCCCGGGACAGGGTCCCCCGGGGAGCTGTTTTTT. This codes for CASSGPGTGSPGELFF.